The 14 T cell receptor beta chains presented below share a single source sample, sequenced in a study of blood T cell repertoires in COVID-19. Method: immunoSEQ multiplex PCR; TCRdb's copy keeps in-frame clones and lacks some. The table shows about 220,000 clones, with roughly 80% occurring only once. The sequenced sample consisted of PBMCs or T cells enriched from blood (not recorded which). The source is a woman aged 40 to 55 with acute COVID-19.

The genes are TRBV6-5 and TRBJ2-7; 9 bases match TRBD2. Germline V gene lookup returns CDR1 MNHEY and CDR2 SVGAGI. The V segment lost 7 bases and the J segment 3 bases; nucleotides outside the gene matches: 7. The CDR3 is 14 residues long. CDR3 sequence: CASTPSGMDYEQYF. CDR3 coding DNA: TGTGCCAGCACTCCTAGCGGGATGGACTACGAGCAGTACTTC.

This rearrangement joins TRBV5-6 to TRBJ1-2; 8 bases line up with TRBD1. CDR1 SGHDT and CDR2 YYEEEE come from the germline V gene. V lost 0 bases to trimming and J lost 1 base; unmatched junction nucleotides: 5. CDR3 length: 16 amino acids. CDR3 DNA sequence: TGTGCCAGCAGCTTGGTGCCAGGGGGCGTTAACTATGGCTACACCTTC. Protein product: CASSLVPGGVNYGYTF.

The rearrangement joins TRBV7-2 to TRBJ2-2; 11 bases align to TRBD2. V lost 1 base, J lost 5 bases, and 0 bases stayed unmatched. CDR3 length: 15 amino acids. Looked up from germline, CDR1 is SGHTA and CDR2 is FQGNSA. CDR3 sequence (DNA): TGTGCCAGCAGCTTAGGACTAGCGGGGACCGGGGAGCTGTTTTTT. Its translation: CASSLGLAGTGELFF.

The chain is built from TRBV2 and TRBJ1-6; maybe TRBD1 (6 bases). V lost 3 bases to trimming and J lost 1 base, with 7 bases between them. Per the germline V gene, CDR1 is SNHLY and CDR2 is FYNNEI. The CDR3 loop spans 15 amino acids. The CDR3 DNA follows: TGTGCCAGCAGTGATCAGGGGTCCTATAATTCACCCCTCCACTTT. Translated, it gives CASSDQGSYNSPLHF. Full variable domain (remainder filled in from reference TRBV2 and TRBJ1-6): EPEVTQTPSHQVTQMGQEVILRCVPISNHLYFYWYRQILGQKVEFLVSFYNNEISEKSEIFDDQFSVERPDGSNFTLKIRSTKLEDSAMYFCASSDQGSYNSPLHFGNGTRLTVT.

The V call is TRBV11-2, the J call TRBJ2-7; tentative D call: TRBD2 (6 bases). Trimming stripped 1 base from V and 5 bases from J, with 18 bases between. This CDR3 spans 16 amino acids. Germline-derived CDR1 and CDR2 are SGHAT and FQNNGV. The CDR3 here is CASSLVAGLVPNEQYF. The CDR3 DNA is TGTGCCAGCAGCTTAGTGGCGGGGCTAGTCCCGAACGAGCAGTACTTC.

Only a few counts were recorded for this clone. V is TRBV3-1 (or the pseudogene TRBV3-2) and J is TRBJ1-1; 7 bases match TRBD1. V shed 3 bases, J shed 5 bases, and the junction held 6 bases outside the gene matches. The CDR3 consists of 14 residues. The germline V gene has CDR1 LGHDT and CDR2 YNNKEL (reference sequence). CDR3 protein: CASSQIQGNTEAFF. For the CDR3, the DNA is TGTGCCAGCAGCCAGATACAGGGGAATACTGAAGCTTTCTTT.

J is TRBJ1-1 and V is TRBV6-5; weak D call: TRBD1 (5 bases). Looked up from germline, CDR1 is MNHEY and CDR2 is SVGAGI. Trimming shortened V by 5 bases and J by 4 bases, and 11 bases separated the two germline ends. The CDR3 spans 13 residues. Here the CDR3 reads CASSKTGVTEAFF. The CDR3 DNA reads TGTGCCAGCAGTAAAACAGGTGTCACTGAAGCTTTCTTT.

V gene TRBV7-2 combines with J gene TRBJ1-1; 11 bases line up with TRBD1. Per germline, CDR1 SGHTA and CDR2 FQGNSA. Germline trimming cut 5 bases from V and 5 bases from J; bases unmatched to any gene: 7. The CDR3 has 15 amino acids. The CDR3 DNA follows: TGTGCCAGCAGCCCTCCGGACAGGGGGCATACTGAAGCTTTCTTT. Its protein is CASSPPDRGHTEAFF. The variable domain in full, completed from reference TRBV7-2 and TRBJ1-1, reads GAGVSQSPSNKVTEKGKDVELRCDPISGHTALYWYRQSLGQGLEFLIYFQGNSAPDKSGLPSDRFSAERTGGSVSTLTIQRTQQEDSAVYLCASSPPDRGHTEAFFGQGTRLTVV.

This chain uses TRBV6-2 or TRBV6-3 with TRBJ2-1; TRBD2 agrees at 12 bases. This CDR3 has 15 amino acids. Germline CDR1 MNHEY, CDR2 SVGEGT. V trimming: 7 bases; J trimming: 4 bases; junction bases outside the gene matches: 5. CDR3 in amino acids: CASIPTSGGYNEQFF. The CDR3 coding sequence is TGTGCCAGCATCCCGACTAGCGGGGGATACAATGAGCAGTTCTTC.

A few counts support this clone. This sequence joins TRBV3-1 (or the pseudogene TRBV3-2) and TRBJ1-1; D not certain. Trimming left V 4 bases short and J 4 bases short, with 7 bases between. The CDR3 is made up of 12 amino acids. The germline V gene encodes CDR1 LGHDT and CDR2 YNNKEL (reference sequence). Here the CDR3 reads CASSRAGTEAFF. DNA for the CDR3: TGTGCCAGCAGCCGGGCGGGCACTGAAGCTTTCTTT.

The chain has TRBV19 and TRBJ1-6; 7 nucleotides line up with TRBD1. The CDR3 length is 14 residues. Trimming removed 6 bases from V and 9 bases from J; junction bases left unmatched: 8. Germline values: CDR1 LNHDA, CDR2 SQIVND (reference sequence). Written as DNA, the CDR3 is TGTGCCAGTAGCACGGACAGGACAGGTTCACCCCTCCACTTT. Translation gives CASSTDRTGSPLHF. The full variable domain, with the rest looked up from reference TRBV19 and TRBJ1-6, is DGGITQSPKYLFRKEGQNVTLSCEQNLNHDAMYWYRQDPGQGLRLIYYSQIVNDFQKGDIAEGYSVSREKKESFPLTVTSAQKNPTAFYLCASSTDRTGSPLHFGNGTRLTVT.

The V gene is TRBV27, the J gene TRBJ2-3; a possible D gene is TRBD2 (5 bases). The CDR3 is made up of 15 amino acids. The germline CDR1 and CDR2 sequences are MNHEY and SMNVEV (reference sequence). V was shortened by 3 bases and J by 4 bases, with 14 bases between the two germline ends. The CDR3 nucleotides read TGTGCCAGCAGTTTTCGGACTGGCGGGTCAGATACGCAGTATTTT. Translated, it gives CASSFRTGGSDTQYF.

The gene calls are TRBV30 and TRBJ2-7; TRBD2 is a possible D gene (6 bases). Germline assignment: CDR1 GTSNPN and CDR2 SVGIG (reference sequence). The CDR3 totals 15 residues. Trimming pared 3 bases from V and 2 bases from J, leaving 17 bases between. CDR3 sequence: CAWSPWGGAPYEQYF. The CDR3 nucleotides read TGTGCCTGGAGCCCGTGGGGCGGGGCCCCCTACGAGCAGTACTTC.

The V gene is TRBV9, the J gene TRBJ2-7; 11 bases are a match to TRBD2. Germline V gene sequence: CDR1 SGDLS, CDR2 YYNGEE. The CDR3 spans 15 residues. The V gene end was trimmed by 5 bases and the J gene end by 7 bases; junction bases not matched to a gene: 11. The CDR3 region is CASSTPSGLAEEQYF. In DNA, the CDR3 is TGTGCCAGCAGTACTCCGTCGGGACTAGCGGAGGAGCAGTACTTC. Full variable domain (outside the CDR3, taken from reference TRBV9 and TRBJ2-7): DSGVTQTPKHLITATGQRVTLRCSPRSGDLSVYWYQQSLDQGLQFLIQYYNGEERAKGNILERFSAQQFPDLHSELNLSSLELGDSALYFCASSTPSGLAEEQYFGPGTRLTVT.